In its sample, the clone carrying this T cell receptor (beta chain) was seen a few times. As originally analysed: For nucleated cells, counts were estimated from reference gene primer amplification. Produced via immunoSEQ multiplex PCR; TCRdb's table is partial and in-frame only. V and J calls plus clone size are reproduced from that table; the DNA served to infer D and trimming. The data contain 490,000 or so clones, around 87% of them singletons. The record originates from a study of blood T cell repertoires in COVID-19. Study details: COVID-19 samples from acute and convalescent phases originated in the United States, Italy and Spain. PBMCs, B-cell-depleted T cells, or T cells provided the cDNA or gDNA that made up the material.

Enrolled through a virtual design, the participants were between roughly 18 and 89 years of age and came from about two dozen US areas. From germline, CDR1 is SNHLY and CDR2 FYNNEI. The V gene lost 4 bases and the J gene lost 13 bases, with 13 bases spanning the gap. This CDR3 has 12 residues. This receptor was taken from a woman between 35 and 50 years old who had recovered from COVID-19. Sample: PBMCs or T cells enriched from blood (not recorded which). The chain combines TRBV2 with TRBJ1-4; possible D gene TRBD1, 6 bases. The DNA of the CDR3 is TGTGCCAGCAGTGGGCGACAGGAGAGACTGTTTTTT. It is translated as CASSGRQERLFF.